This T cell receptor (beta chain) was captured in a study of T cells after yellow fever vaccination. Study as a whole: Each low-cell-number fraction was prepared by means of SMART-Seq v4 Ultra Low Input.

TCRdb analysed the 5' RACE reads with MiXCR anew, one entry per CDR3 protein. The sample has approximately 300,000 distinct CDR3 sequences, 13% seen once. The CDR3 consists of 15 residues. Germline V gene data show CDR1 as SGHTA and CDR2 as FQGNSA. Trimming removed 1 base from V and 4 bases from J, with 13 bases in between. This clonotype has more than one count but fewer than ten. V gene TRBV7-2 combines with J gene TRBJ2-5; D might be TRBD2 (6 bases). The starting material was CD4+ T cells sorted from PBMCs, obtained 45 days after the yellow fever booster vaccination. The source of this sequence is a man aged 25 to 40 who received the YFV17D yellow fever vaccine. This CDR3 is CASSLGGAGRETQYF. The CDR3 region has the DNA TGTGCCAGCAGCTTAGGCGGGGCGGGACGAGAGACCCAGTACTTC.